These 3 T cell receptor beta chains were sequenced from one sample in a study of cytomegalovirus exposure and HLA in healthy donors. Only in-frame clones appear in the TCRdb table, and some are missing; sequencing was by immunoSEQ multiplex PCR. The table lists 92,000 or so clones, roughly 97% of them singletons. Sequences were obtained from PBMCs. Every receptor here comes from a man younger than 30 in good health and CMV-seronegative.

The chain employs TRBV5-6 and TRBJ2-6; D is ambiguous. CDR1 is SGHDT, CDR2 YYEEEE, per germline. Trimming left V 4 bases short and J 0 bases short, with 5 bases between. The CDR3 is 14 residues long. This CDR3 reads CASSIYSGANVLTF. The CDR3 region has the DNA TGTGCCAGCAGCATCTACTCTGGGGCCAACGTCCTGACTTTC. The complete variable domain, with remaining parts taken from reference TRBV5-6 and TRBJ2-6, reads DAGVTQSPTHLIKTRGQQVTLRCSPKSGHDTVSWYQQALGQGPQFIFQYYEEEERQRGNFPDRFSGHQFPNYSSELNVNALLLGDSALYLCASSIYSGANVLTFGAGSRLTVL.

The chain couples TRBV7-2 to TRBJ2-1; 7 bases line up with TRBD2. This CDR3 contains 17 residues. V gave up 4 bases and J gave up 7 bases; unmatched junction bases: 16. Germline CDR1 is SGHTA and CDR2 is FQGNSA. CDR3 in DNA: TGTGCCAGCAGCTCCCAGTATCCGCCGGGAGGTAGAAATGAGCAGTTCTTC. As protein: CASSSQYPPGGRNEQFF.

The chain combines TRBV7-8 with TRBJ2-3; 9 bases line up with TRBD1. The junction had 22 bases not matched to a gene; V was cut back by 7 bases and J by 2 bases. The CDR3 is 20 amino acids. The germline CDR1 and CDR2 sequences are SGHVS and FQNEAQ. CDR3 nucleotides: TGTGCCAGCACCCATTTCGGGGCAGCGACAGGGGGGATCTTCACAGATACGCAGTATTTT. Its protein is CASTHFGAATGGIFTDTQYF. The whole variable domain, filled in from reference TRBV7-8 and TRBJ2-3, reads GAGVSQSPRYKVAKRGQDVALRCDPISGHVSLFWYQQALGQGPEFLTYFQNEAQLDKSGLPSDRFFAERPEGSVSTLKIQRTQQEDSAVYLCASTHFGAATGGIFTDTQYFGPGTRLTVL.